This T cell receptor beta chain appears in the sequencing data of a study of cytomegalovirus exposure and HLA in healthy donors. Turning to the study itself: Approximately 170 million T cells yielded fewer than 120 million unique TCR beta sequences in earlier analysis.

The PCR made use of 60 Vbeta and 13 Jbeta primers. Per the original methods: About 11 million of some 80 million unique TCR beta chains were shared, per a later count. Assay used: immunoSEQ multiplex PCR; TCRdb lists only in-frame clones, some missing. Clone size and V and J calls were adopted from that table, with D and trimming inferred from the DNA. The sample includes about 98,000 clones, 65% to 80% of them seen just once. Concerning this clone itself: Its antigen is still unknown.

The CDR3 is 17 residues long. Trimming removed 2 bases at V and 2 bases at J, with 22 bases between. Germline V CDR1 and CDR2: GTSNPN, SVGIG (reference sequence). Overall study results and limits: When analyzed later, the rates of TCR association showed variation by HLA locus, with DRB1 the most and HLA-C the fewest.

The receptor's source is a man in his fifties or sixties in good health and CMV-seropositive. J is TRBJ2-7 and V is TRBV30; TRBD1 might be the D (5 bases). Sequenced sample: PBMCs. For the CDR3, the DNA is TGTGCCTGGAGTACGGACATCCTGGACGGAAGTCCCTACGAGCAGTACTTC. Translating it yields CAWSTDILDGSPYEQYF.